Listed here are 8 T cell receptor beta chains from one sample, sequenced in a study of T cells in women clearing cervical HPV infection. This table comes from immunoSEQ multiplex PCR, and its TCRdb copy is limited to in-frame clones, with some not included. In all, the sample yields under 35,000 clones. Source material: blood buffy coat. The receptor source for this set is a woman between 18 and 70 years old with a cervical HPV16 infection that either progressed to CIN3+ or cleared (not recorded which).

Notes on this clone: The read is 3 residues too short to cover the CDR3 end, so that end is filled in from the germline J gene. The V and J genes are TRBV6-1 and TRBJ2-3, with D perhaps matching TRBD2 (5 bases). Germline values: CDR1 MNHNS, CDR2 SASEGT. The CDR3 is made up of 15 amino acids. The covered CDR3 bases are TGTGCCAGCAGTGATACGGGGATGGGCAATCAGCCG. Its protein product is CASSDTGMGNQP. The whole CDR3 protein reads CASSDTGMGNQPQYF.

The sequenced part of the CDR3 DNA is TGTGCCAGCAGCCAACAGCTGAGGGGCACAGATACG. This encodes CASSQQLRGTDT. Given in full, the CDR3 is CASSQQLRGTDTQYF. The chain is built from TRBV12-3 or TRBV12-4 and TRBJ2-3; D possibly corresponds to TRBD2 (5 bases). Coverage ceases 3 residues before the CDR3 finishes, and the germline J gene fills in the end. The CDR3 totals 15 residues. V lost 6 bases and J 1 base, leaving 14 bases between the germline ends.

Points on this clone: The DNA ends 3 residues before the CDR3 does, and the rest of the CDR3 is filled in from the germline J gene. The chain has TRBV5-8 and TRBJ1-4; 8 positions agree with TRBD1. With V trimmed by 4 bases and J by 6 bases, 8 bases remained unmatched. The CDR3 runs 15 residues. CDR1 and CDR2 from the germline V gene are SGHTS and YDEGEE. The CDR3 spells CASSRGQAGHEKLFF. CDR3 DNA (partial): TGTGCCAGCAGCAGGGGACAGGCCGGGCATGAAAAA.

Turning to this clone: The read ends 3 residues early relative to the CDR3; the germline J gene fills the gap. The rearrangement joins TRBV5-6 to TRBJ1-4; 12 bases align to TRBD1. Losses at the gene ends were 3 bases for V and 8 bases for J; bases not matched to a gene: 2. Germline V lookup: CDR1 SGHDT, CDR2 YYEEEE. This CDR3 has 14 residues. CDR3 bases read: TGTGCCAGCAGCTGGGGGACAGGGGGCGAAAAA. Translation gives CASSWGTGGEK. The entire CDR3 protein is CASSWGTGGEKLFF.

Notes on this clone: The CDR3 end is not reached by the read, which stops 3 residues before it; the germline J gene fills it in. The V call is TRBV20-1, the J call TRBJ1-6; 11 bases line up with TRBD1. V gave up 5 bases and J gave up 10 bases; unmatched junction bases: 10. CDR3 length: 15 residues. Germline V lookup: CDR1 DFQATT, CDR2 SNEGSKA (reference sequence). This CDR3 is CSAGGQGVASSPLHF. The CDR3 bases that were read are TGCAGTGCTGGGGGACAGGGGGTCGCCTCCTCACCC.

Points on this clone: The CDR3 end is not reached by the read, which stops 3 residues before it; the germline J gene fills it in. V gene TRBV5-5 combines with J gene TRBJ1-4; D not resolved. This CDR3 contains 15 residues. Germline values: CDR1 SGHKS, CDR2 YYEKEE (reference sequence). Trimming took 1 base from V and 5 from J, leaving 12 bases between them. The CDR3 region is CASSLSSGGNEKLFF. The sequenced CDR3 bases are TGTGCCAGCAGCTTGTCCTCGGGTGGGAATGAAAAA.

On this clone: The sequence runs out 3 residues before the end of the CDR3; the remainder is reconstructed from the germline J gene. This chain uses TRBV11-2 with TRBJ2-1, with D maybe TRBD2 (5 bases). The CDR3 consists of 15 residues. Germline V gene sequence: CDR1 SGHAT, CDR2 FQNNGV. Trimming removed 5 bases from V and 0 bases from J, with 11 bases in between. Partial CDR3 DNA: TGTGCCAGCAGCCCACGGAGCGGCTCCTACAATGAG. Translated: CASSPRSGSYNE. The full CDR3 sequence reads CASSPRSGSYNEQFF.

Partial CDR3 DNA: TGTGCCAGCAGCTTGGCGGGAGGGCCGCCAGATACC. Translation gives CASSLAGGPPDT. The whole CDR3 sequence is CASSLAGGPPDTYTF. The V and J genes are TRBV7-2 and TRBJ1-2, with D unclear. The read ends 3 residues before the CDR3 terminus; that terminus is restored from the germline J gene. Germline V gene sequence: CDR1 SGHTA, CDR2 FQGNSA. CDR3 size: 15 residues.